This is a list of T cell receptor beta chains from one sample in a study of T cell responses to AZD1222 COVID-19 vaccine. Profiling relied on immunoSEQ multiplex PCR, and the TCRdb table lists in-frame clones only, not all of them. The table includes 140,000 to 150,000 clones, more than 75% detected once. The sample was peripheral blood, taken 28 days after the second AZD1222 dose. Receptors were obtained from an adult who received the AZD1222 COVID-19 vaccine. The CDR3 runs from the conserved cysteine through the conserved F or W. A clone size is listed for some rows: how often the clone was seen (once, few, many), or a class if it is expanded.

v_call: TRBV12-3/TRBV12-4; j_call: TRBJ1-2; clone_size: .; cdr3_aa: CASTIRQGHGYTF
v_call: TRBV3-1/TRBV3-2; j_call: TRBJ1-1; clone_size: .; cdr3_aa: CASSFSRRGAGAFF
v_call: TRBV9; j_call: TRBJ2-1; clone_size: .; cdr3_aa: CASSVEEGQIYNEQFF
v_call: TRBV9; j_call: TRBJ1-2; clone_size: .; cdr3_aa: CASSPGGAGDYGYTF
v_call: TRBV14; j_call: TRBJ1-1; clone_size: .; cdr3_aa: CASSQASSRAEAFF
v_call: TRBV5-1; j_call: TRBJ1-2; clone_size: .; cdr3_aa: CASSLVGQANYGYTF
v_call: TRBV19; j_call: TRBJ1-2; clone_size: .; cdr3_aa: CASSARDRIYYGYTF
v_call: TRBV5-4; j_call: TRBJ2-5; clone_size: .; cdr3_aa: CASSRPSYQETQYF
v_call: TRBV10-1; j_call: TRBJ1-6; clone_size: once; cdr3_aa: CASSRDSNSPLHF
v_call: TRBV5-6; j_call: TRBJ1-5; clone_size: once; cdr3_aa: CASRIYSGRQPQHF
v_call: TRBV19; j_call: TRBJ1-6; clone_size: .; cdr3_aa: CASSTTGGNSPLHF
v_call: TRBV15; j_call: TRBJ2-1; clone_size: .; cdr3_aa: CATSPGPTPYNEQFF
v_call: TRBV5-1; j_call: TRBJ2-7; clone_size: .; cdr3_aa: CASSSDRVSYEQYF
v_call: TRBV5-4; j_call: TRBJ2-5; clone_size: once; cdr3_aa: CASSSSGGALGETQYF
v_call: TRBV6-6; j_call: TRBJ2-3; clone_size: .; cdr3_aa: CASSYPGSGADTQYF
v_call: TRBV11-2; j_call: TRBJ2-6; clone_size: .; cdr3_aa: CASSARDRGTGANVLTF
v_call: TRBV5-1; j_call: TRBJ1-4; clone_size: .; cdr3_aa: CASSLGDRAEKLFF
v_call: TRBV19; j_call: TRBJ1-5; clone_size: .; cdr3_aa: CATTPGGDNQPQHF
v_call: TRBV9; j_call: TRBJ2-2; clone_size: .; cdr3_aa: CASSVFWTGELFF
v_call: TRBV9; j_call: TRBJ1-3; clone_size: .; cdr3_aa: CASSVEGISGNTIYF
v_call: TRBV7-6; j_call: TRBJ1-5; clone_size: once; cdr3_aa: CASSLEGGARGQPQHF
v_call: TRBV25-1; j_call: TRBJ1-1; clone_size: .; cdr3_aa: CASSDLTTGGTEAFF
v_call: TRBV19; j_call: TRBJ1-3; clone_size: .; cdr3_aa: CASSMGSNPGNTIYF
v_call: TRBV7-3; j_call: TRBJ1-2; clone_size: .; cdr3_aa: CASSLMPIPGQGSYGYTF
v_call: TRBV3-1/TRBV3-2; j_call: TRBJ2-7; clone_size: .; cdr3_aa: CASSPTGTGVYEQYF
v_call: TRBV4-1; j_call: TRBJ2-5; clone_size: once; cdr3_aa: CASSQGPGTGGETQYF
v_call: TRBV5-1; j_call: TRBJ1-4; clone_size: .; cdr3_aa: CASSSRVNEKLFF
v_call: TRBV6-5; j_call: TRBJ1-1; clone_size: .; cdr3_aa: CASSYGGNLNTEAFF
v_call: TRBV6-5; j_call: TRBJ1-2; clone_size: .; cdr3_aa: CASSYRQGANYGYTF
v_call: TRBV5-8; j_call: TRBJ1-5; clone_size: .; cdr3_aa: CASSLQIQPQHF
v_call: TRBV11-2; j_call: TRBJ1-6; clone_size: .; cdr3_aa: CASSSRVGLNSPLHF
v_call: TRBV9; j_call: TRBJ1-2; clone_size: few; cdr3_aa: CASSVAPTSAYGYTF
v_call: TRBV19; j_call: TRBJ2-5; clone_size: once; cdr3_aa: CASRGGGETQYF
v_call: TRBV18; j_call: TRBJ1-2; clone_size: .; cdr3_aa: CASSPPLEQGYGYTF
v_call: TRBV18; j_call: TRBJ1-6; clone_size: once; cdr3_aa: CASSPLARDRLNSPLHF
v_call: TRBV29-1; j_call: TRBJ1-1; clone_size: .; cdr3_aa: CSVADRALEAFF
v_call: TRBV9; j_call: TRBJ1-2; clone_size: .; cdr3_aa: CASSVGGQGANYGYTF